This T cell receptor (beta chain) stems from a study of post-analysis software for immune sequencing data. Study-wide results and caveats: Controls had lower frequencies than patients of about 5 TRBV segments, which included TRBV5-6, TRBV5-1 and TRBV20-1.

As to this clonotype: Its cognate antigen is unknown.

Unique molecular identifiers tagged the TCR beta cDNA libraries. TCRdb re-analysed the PCR reads in MiXCR, keeping a single row per CDR3 protein. The sample includes about 820,000 distinct CDR3 sequences, roughly 50% of them seen just once. The CDR3 is 12 amino acids. The germline V gene encodes CDR1 DFQATT and CDR2 SNEGSKA (reference sequence). The TCR originated in a girl aged 10 to 17 with multiple sclerosis. The chain couples TRBV20-1 to TRBJ2-7, with 8 bases fitting TRBD2. Near its end, the DNA agrees better with TRBJ2-5, so the J call may be wrong. The source material was blood. The CDR3 DNA follows: TGCAGTGTTCGGGAGGGCCATGAGACCCAGTACTTC. It is translated as CSVREGHETQYF.